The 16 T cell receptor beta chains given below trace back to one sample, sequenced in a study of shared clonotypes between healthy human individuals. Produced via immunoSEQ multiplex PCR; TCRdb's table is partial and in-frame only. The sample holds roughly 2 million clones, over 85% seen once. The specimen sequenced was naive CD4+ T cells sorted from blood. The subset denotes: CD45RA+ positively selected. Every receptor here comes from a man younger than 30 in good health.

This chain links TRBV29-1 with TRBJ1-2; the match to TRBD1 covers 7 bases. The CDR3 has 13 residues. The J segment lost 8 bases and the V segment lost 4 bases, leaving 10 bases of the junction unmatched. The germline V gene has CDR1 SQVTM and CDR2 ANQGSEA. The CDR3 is CSVGGGGAVGYTF. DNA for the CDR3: TGCAGCGTTGGAGGGGGCGGAGCTGTCGGCTACACCTTC.

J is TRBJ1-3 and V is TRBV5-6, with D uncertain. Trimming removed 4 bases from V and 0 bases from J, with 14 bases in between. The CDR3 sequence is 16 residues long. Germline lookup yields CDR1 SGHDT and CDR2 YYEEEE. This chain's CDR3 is CASSPTETSSGNTIYF. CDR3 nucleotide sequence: TGTGCCAGCAGCCCGACGGAGACAAGCTCTGGAAACACCATATATTTT.

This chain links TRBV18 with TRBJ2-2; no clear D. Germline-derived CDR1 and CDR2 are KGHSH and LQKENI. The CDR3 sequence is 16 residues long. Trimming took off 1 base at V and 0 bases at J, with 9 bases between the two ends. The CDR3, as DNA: TGTGCCAGCTCACCACAACGGCGGACGAACACCGGGGAGCTGTTTTTT. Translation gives CASSPQRRTNTGELFF.

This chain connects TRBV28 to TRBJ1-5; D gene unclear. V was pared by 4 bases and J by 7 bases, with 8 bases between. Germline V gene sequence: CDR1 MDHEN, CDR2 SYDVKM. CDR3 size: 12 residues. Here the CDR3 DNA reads TGTGCCAGCAGTTGGCTCCGACAGCCCCAGCATTTT. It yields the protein CASSWLRQPQHF.

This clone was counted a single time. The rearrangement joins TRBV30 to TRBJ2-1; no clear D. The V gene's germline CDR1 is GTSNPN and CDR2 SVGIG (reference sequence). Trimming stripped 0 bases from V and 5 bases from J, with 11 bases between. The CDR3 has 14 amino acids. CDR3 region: CAWSVRLLDNEQFF. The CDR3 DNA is TGTGCCTGGAGTGTACGGTTGCTCGACAATGAGCAGTTCTTC.

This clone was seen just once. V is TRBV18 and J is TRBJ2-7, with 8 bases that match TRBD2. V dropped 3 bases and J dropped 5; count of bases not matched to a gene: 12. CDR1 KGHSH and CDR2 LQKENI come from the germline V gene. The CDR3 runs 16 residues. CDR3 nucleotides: TGTGCCAGCTCACCCTTAAAGCGGGAGCAAGACCACGAGCAGTACTTC. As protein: CASSPLKREQDHEQYF.

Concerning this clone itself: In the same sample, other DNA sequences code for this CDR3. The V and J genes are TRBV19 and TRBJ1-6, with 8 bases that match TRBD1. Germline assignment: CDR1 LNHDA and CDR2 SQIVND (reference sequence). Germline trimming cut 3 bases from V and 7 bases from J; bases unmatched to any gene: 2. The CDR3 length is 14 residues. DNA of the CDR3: TGTGCCAGTAGTATTGGGACAGGAAATTCACCCCTCCACTTT. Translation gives CASSIGTGNSPLHF.

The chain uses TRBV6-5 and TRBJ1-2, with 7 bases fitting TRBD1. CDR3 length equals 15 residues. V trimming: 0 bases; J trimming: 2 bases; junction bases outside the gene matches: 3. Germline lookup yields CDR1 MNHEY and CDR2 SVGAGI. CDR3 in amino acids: CASSYSSGGNYGYTF. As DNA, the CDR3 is TGTGCCAGCAGTTACTCCTCAGGGGGAAACTATGGCTACACCTTC.

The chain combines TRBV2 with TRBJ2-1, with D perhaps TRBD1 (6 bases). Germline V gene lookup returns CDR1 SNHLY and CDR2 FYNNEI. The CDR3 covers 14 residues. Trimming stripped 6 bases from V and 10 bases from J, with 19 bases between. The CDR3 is CASSRGRSQGEQFF. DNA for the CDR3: TGTGCCAGCAGCCGGGGACGGTCCCAGGGGGAGCAGTTCTTC.

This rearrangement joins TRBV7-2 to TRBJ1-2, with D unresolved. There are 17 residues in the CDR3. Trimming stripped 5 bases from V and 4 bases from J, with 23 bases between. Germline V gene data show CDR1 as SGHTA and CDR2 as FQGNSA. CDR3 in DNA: TGTGCCAGCAGCCCCTTCCGGGCAGCACAATCCTTCTATGGCTACACCTTC. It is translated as CASSPFRAAQSFYGYTF. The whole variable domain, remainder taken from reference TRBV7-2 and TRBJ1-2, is GAGVSQSPSNKVTEKGKDVELRCDPISGHTALYWYRQSLGQGLEFLIYFQGNSAPDKSGLPSDRFSAERTGGSVSTLTIQRTQQEDSAVYLCASSPFRAAQSFYGYTFGSGTRLTVV.

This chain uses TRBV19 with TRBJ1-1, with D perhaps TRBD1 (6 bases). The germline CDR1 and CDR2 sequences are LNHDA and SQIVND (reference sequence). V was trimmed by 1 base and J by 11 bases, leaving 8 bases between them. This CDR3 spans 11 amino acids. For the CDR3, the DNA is TGTGCCAGTAGTATAGCAGGGGTGGCTTTCTTT. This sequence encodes CASSIAGVAFF. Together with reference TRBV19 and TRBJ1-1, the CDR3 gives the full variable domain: DGGITQSPKYLFRKEGQNVTLSCEQNLNHDAMYWYRQDPGQGLRLIYYSQIVNDFQKGDIAEGYSVSREKKESFPLTVTSAQKNPTAFYLCASSIAGVAFFGQGTRLTVV.

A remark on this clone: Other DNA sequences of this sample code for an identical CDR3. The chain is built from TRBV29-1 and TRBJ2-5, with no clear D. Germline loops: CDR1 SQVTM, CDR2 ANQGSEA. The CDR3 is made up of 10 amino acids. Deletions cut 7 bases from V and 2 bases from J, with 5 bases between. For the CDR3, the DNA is TGCAGCGCCAGACAAGAGACCCAGTACTTC. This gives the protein CSARQETQYF. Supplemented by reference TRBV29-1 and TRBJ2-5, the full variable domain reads SAVISQKPSRDICQRGTSLTIQCQVDSQVTMMFWYRQQPGQSLTLIATANQGSEATYESGFVIDKFPISRPNLTFSTLTVSNMSPEDSSIYLCSARQETQYFGPGTRLLVL.

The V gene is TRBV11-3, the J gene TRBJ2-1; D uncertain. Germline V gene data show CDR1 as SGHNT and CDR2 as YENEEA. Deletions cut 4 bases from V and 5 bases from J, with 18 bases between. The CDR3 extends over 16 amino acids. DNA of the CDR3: TGTGCCAGCAGCTATTCGTATGGCAGGAAGGACAATGAGCAGTTCTTC. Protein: CASSYSYGRKDNEQFF. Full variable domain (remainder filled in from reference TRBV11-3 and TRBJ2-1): EAGVVQSPRYKIIEKKQPVAFWCNPISGHNTLYWYLQNLGQGPELLIRYENEEAVDDSQLPKDRFSAERLKGVDSTLKIQPAELGDSAVYLCASSYSYGRKDNEQFFGPGTRLTVL.

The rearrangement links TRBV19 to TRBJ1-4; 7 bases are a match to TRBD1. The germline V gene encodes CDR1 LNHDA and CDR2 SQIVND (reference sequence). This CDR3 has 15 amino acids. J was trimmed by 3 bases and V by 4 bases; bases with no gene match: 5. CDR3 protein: CASSRGDSPNEKLFF. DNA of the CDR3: TGTGCCAGTAGTAGGGGGGACAGCCCTAATGAAAAACTGTTTTTT.

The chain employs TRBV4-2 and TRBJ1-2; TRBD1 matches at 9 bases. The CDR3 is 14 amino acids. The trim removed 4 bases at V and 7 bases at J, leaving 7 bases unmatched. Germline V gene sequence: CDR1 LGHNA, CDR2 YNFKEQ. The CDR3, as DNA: TGTGCCAGCAGCCTTACAGGGGGCGCGGGTGGCTACACCTTC. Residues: CASSLTGGAGGYTF.

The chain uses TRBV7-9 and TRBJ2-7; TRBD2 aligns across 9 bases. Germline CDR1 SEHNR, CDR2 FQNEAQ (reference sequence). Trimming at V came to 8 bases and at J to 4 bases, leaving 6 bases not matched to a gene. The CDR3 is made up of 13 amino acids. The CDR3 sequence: CASGTSPSYEQYF. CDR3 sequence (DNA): TGTGCCAGCGGGACTAGCCCTTCTTACGAGCAGTACTTC.